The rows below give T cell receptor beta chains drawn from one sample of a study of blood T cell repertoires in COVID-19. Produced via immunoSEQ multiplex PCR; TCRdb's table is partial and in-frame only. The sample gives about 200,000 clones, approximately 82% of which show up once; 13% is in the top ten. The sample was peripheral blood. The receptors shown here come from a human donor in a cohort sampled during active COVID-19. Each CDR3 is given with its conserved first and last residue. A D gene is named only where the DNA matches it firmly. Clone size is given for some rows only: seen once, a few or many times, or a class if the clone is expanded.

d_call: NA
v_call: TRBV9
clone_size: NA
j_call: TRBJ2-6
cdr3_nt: TGTGCCAGCAGCGTAAGGGCAGGGCAATCTGGGGCCAACGTCCTGACTTTC
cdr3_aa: CASSVRAGQSGANVLTF

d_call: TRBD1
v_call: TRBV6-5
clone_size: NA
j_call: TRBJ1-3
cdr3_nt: TGTGCCAGCAGCCGTAAGACAGGGGTTGGAAACACCATATATTTT
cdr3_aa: CASSRKTGVGNTIYF

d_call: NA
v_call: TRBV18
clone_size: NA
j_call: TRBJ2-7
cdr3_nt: TGTGCCAGCTCGGACGGACTTTACTACGAGCAGTACTTC
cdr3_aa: CASSDGLYYEQYF

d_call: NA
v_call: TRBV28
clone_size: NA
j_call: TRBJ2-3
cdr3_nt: TGTGCCAGCAGCCCCCATAGCGCTCCAACAGATACGCAGTATTTT
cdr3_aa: CASSPHSAPTDTQYF

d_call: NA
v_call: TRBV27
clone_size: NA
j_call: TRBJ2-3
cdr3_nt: TGTGCCAGCAGTCCGGCGACGCGGATCACAGATACGCAGTATTTT
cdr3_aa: CASSPATRITDTQYF

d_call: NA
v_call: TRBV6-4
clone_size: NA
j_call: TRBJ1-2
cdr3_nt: TGTGCCAGCAGTTCGGGTTATGGCTACACCTTC
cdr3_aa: CASSSGYGYTF

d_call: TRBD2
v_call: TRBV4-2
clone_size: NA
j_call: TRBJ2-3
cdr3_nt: TGTGCCAGCAGCCAATCCGGGACTAGCGGACCCACAGATACGCAGTATTTT
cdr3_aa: CASSQSGTSGPTDTQYF

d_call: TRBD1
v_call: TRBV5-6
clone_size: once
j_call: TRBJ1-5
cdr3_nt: TGTGCCAGCAGCCTACAGGGGAGCAATCAGCCCCAGCATTTT
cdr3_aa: CASSLQGSNQPQHF

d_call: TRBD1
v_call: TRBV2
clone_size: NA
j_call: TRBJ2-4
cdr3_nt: TGTGCCAGCAGTCCCGGGACAGGGTTAAACATTCAGTACTTC
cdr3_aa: CASSPGTGLNIQYF

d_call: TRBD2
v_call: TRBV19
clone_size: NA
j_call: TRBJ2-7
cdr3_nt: TGTGCCAGTAGCGGACTAGCGGGAGGGGAGCAGTACTTC
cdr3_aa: CASSGLAGGEQYF

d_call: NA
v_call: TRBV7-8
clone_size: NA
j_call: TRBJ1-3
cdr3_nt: TGTGCCAGCAGCTTAGGGGGAGGGTTCGGAAACACCATATATTTT
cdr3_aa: CASSLGGGFGNTIYF

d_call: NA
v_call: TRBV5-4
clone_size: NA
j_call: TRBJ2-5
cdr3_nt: TGTGCCAGCAGCTTGTGGCTGCTTCACCAAGAGACCCAGTACTTC
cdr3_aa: CASSLWLLHQETQYF

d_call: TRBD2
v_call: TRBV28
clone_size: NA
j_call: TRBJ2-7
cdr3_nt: TGTGCCAGCAGTCTAAGCGGGGTGAGGTACGAGCAGTACTTC
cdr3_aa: CASSLSGVRYEQYF

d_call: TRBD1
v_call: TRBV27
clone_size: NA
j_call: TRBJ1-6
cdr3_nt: TGTGCCAGCAGTCCTATCGGACAGGGAGGATCTAATTCACCCCTCCACTTT
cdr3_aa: CASSPIGQGGSNSPLHF

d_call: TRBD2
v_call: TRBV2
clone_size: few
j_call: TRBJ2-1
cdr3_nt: TGTGCCAGCAGAATCGGGACTAGCCCCGCCGGGGATGAGCAGTTCTTC
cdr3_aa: CASRIGTSPAGDEQFF

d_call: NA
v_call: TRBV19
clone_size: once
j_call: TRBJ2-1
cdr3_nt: TGTGCCAGTAGTGGACAAGTCTACAATGAGCAGTTCTTC
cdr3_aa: CASSGQVYNEQFF

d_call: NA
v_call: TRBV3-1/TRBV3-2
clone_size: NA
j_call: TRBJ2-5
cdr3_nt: TGTGCCAGCAGCCAAAGGAGGAGAGAGGGAGAGACCCAGTACTTC
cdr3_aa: CASSQRRREGETQYF

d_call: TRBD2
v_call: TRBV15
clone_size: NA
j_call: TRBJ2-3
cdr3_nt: TGTGCCACCAGCAGAGGACTAGCGGGAGTTGCAGATACGCAGTATTTT
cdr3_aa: CATSRGLAGVADTQYF

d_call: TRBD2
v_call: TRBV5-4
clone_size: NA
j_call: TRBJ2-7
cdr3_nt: TGTGCCAGCAGCTTGCGGGAGGGCCGCCACGAGCAGTACTTC
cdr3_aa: CASSLREGRHEQYF

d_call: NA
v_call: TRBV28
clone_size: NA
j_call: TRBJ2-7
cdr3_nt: TGTGCCAGCAGTTTACGCCGGGAGTCCTCCTACGAGCAGTACTTC
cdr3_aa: CASSLRRESSYEQYF

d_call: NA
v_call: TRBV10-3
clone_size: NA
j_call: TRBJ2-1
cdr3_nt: TGTGCCATCAGCCCCGACTCCTCCTACAATGAGCAGTTCTTC
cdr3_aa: CAISPDSSYNEQFF

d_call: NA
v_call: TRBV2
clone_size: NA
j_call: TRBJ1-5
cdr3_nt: TGTGCCAGCCAGACAGGCGGTCCTCAGCCCCAGCATTTT
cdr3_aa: CASQTGGPQPQHF

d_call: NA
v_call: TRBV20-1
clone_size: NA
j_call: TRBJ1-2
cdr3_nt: TGCAGTGCTAGTCTTGGAGGGAAGAACTATGGCTACACCTTC
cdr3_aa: CSASLGGKNYGYTF

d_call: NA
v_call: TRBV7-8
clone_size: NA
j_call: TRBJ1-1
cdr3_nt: TGTGCCAGCAGCTTAGCTATGGGGGGGGGCACTGAAGCTTTCTTT
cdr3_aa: CASSLAMGGGTEAFF

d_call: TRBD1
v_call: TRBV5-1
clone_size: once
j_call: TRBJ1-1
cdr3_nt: TGCGCCAGCAGCTCCTCAGTGACAGGGGGCGTATTGGGCACTGAAGCTTTCTTT
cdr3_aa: CASSSSVTGGVLGTEAFF

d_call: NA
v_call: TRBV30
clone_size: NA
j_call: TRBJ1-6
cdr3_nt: TGTGCCTGGAGTCTAGCAGATAGCTCCTATAATTCACCCCTCCACTTT
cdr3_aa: CAWSLADSSYNSPLHF

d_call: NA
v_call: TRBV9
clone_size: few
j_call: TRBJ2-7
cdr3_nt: TGTGCCAGCAGCGTAGCCTCGGTCAGCGCCCCCTCCTACGAGCAGTACTTC
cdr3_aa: CASSVASVSAPSYEQYF

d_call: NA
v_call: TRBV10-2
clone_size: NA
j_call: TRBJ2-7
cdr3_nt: TGCGCCAGTCAAGAGCCCCAACCTTCCTACGAGCAGTACTTC
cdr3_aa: CASQEPQPSYEQYF

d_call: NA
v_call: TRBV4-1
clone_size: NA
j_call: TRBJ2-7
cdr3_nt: TGCGCCAGCAGCCAAGTACTAGCTAACTACGAGCAGTACTTC
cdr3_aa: CASSQVLANYEQYF

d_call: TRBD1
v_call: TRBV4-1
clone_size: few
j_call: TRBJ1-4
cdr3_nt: TGCGCCAGCAGCCAAGATCAAGGGGGCAATGAAAAACTGTTTTTT
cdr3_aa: CASSQDQGGNEKLFF

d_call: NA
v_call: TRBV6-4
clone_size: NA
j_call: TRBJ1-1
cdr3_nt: TGTGCCAGCAGTATCGGGGTAGCCACTGAAGCTTTCTTT
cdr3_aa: CASSIGVATEAFF

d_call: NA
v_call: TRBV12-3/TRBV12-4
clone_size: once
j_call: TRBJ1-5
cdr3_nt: TGTGCCAGCAAGGACAGTGGCAATCAGCCCCAGCATTTT
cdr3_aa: CASKDSGNQPQHF

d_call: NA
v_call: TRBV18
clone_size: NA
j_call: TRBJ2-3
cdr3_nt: TGTGCCAGCTCACCACCCGGAGCAGATACGCAGTATTTT
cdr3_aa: CASSPPGADTQYF

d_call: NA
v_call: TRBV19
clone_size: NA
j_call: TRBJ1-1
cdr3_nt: TGTGCCAGTAGTTCCCATGGCAGGGTGGCTGAAGCTTTCTTT
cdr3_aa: CASSSHGRVAEAFF

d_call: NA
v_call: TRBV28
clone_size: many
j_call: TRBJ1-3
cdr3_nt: TGTGCCAGCGGGACTCTGACAGCCTCTGGAAACACCATATATTTT
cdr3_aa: CASGTLTASGNTIYF

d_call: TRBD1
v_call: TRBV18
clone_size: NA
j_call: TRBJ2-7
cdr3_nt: TGTGCCAGCTCACAAGGGACAGGGGACTACGAGCAGTACTTC
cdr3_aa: CASSQGTGDYEQYF

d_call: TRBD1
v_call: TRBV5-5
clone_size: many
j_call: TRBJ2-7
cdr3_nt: TGTGCCAGCAGCCTGGGACAGGGGATCTACGAGCAGTACTTC
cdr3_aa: CASSLGQGIYEQYF

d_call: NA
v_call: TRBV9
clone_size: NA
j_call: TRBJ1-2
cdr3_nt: TGTGCCAGCAGCGTAGGCGACAGGAACTATGGCTACACCTTC
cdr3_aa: CASSVGDRNYGYTF

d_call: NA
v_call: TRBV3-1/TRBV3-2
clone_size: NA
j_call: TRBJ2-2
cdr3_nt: TGTGCCAGCAGCCCGATGGCGGGACAGATCGGGGAGCTGTTTTTT
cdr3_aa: CASSPMAGQIGELFF

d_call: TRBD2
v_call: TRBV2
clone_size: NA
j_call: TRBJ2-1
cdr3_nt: TGTGCCACCACTCGAAGTTGGCTAGCGGGAGTTAGTGAGCAGTTCTTC
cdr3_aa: CATTRSWLAGVSEQFF

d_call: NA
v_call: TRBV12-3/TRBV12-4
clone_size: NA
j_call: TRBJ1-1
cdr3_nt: TGTGCCAGCACCGGAAGGGGCTGGAGTGAAGCTTTCTTT
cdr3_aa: CASTGRGWSEAFF

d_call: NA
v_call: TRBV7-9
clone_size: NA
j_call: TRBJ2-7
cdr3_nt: TGTGCCAGCAGCCGAGGAGCCTACGAGCAGTACTTC
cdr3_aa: CASSRGAYEQYF

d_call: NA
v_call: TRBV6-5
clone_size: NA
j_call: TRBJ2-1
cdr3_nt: TGTGCCAGCAGGGAGGGGGCTAGCTCCTACAATGAGCAGTTCTTC
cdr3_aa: CASREGASSYNEQFF

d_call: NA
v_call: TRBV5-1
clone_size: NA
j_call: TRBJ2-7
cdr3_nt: TGCGCCAGCAGCTTGGAGTCAGGGAGGTACGAGCAGTACTTC
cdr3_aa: CASSLESGRYEQYF

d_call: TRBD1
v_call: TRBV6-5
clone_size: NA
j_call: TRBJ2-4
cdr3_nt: TGTGCCAGCAGTCCCCTGGGACAGGGCGGAAACATTCAGTACTTC
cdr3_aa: CASSPLGQGGNIQYF

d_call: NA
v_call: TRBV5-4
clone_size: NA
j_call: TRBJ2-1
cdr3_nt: TGTGCCAGCAGTTATGGGGGGTCCGTCAATGAGCAGTTCTTC
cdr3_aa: CASSYGGSVNEQFF

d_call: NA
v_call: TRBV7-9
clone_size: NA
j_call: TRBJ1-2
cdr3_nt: TGTGCCAGCAGCCTAGGGGGGCAAGGTAACTATGGCTACACCTTC
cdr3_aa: CASSLGGQGNYGYTF

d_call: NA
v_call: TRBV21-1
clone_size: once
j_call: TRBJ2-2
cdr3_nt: TGTGCCACCCCGGGTGAACGCAATCCCGGGGAGCTGTTTTTT
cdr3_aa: CATPGERNPGELFF

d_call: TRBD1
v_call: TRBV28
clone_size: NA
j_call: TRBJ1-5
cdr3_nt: TGTGCCAGCAGGCAACAGGGGAATAGCAATCAGCCCCAGCATTTT
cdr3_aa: CASRQQGNSNQPQHF

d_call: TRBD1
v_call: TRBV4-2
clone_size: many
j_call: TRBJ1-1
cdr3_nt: TGTGCCACAAGGGGGCTGAACACTGAAGCTTTCTTT
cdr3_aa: CATRGLNTEAFF

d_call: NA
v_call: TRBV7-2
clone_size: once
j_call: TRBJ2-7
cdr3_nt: TGTGCCAGCAGCCAGGAGGGCCGCCGAGGGGCCGAGCAGTACTTC
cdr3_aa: CASSQEGRRGAEQYF